This T cell receptor (beta chain) was captured in a study of cytomegalovirus exposure and HLA in healthy donors. About the research overall: For the roughly 400 genotyped donors, approximately 83% fell within the Caucasian-associated ancestry cluster. Broader study findings: According to an earlier analysis, most TCR beta V segments yielded productive rearrangements about 87% or about 30% of the time. The study designated about 160 TCR beta chains cytomegalovirus-associated.

In the PCR, 60 Vbeta and 13 Jbeta primers were used. Authors' data handling: Later, tens of millions of unique TCR beta chains were counted in an analysis, and approximately 9.9 million of them were shared. Measured with immunoSEQ multiplex PCR; TCRdb has only the in-frame clones, and not every one. V and J calls and clone size come straight from that table; D and trimming were deduced from the DNA. The table has approximately 200,000 clones, 80% to 85% seen once. This CDR3 contains 13 residues. CDR1 is SNHLY, CDR2 FYNNEI, per germline. The V gene lost 8 bases and the J gene lost 0 bases, with 8 bases spanning the gap. This clone came up a few times. Its specificity is unknown.

The rearrangement uses TRBV2 and TRBJ1-5; D call uncertain. Specimen: PBMCs. The receptor was derived from a boy between 10 and 17 years old in good health and CMV-seronegative. The CDR3 sequence: CASGQYSNQPQHF. For the CDR3, the DNA is TGTGCCAGCGGGCAGTATAGCAATCAGCCCCAGCATTTT. Based on the CDR3 plus reference TRBV2 and TRBJ1-5, the full variable domain is EPEVTQTPSHQVTQMGQEVILRCVPISNHLYFYWYRQILGQKVEFLVSFYNNEISEKSEIFDDQFSVERPDGSNFTLKIRSTKLEDSAMYFCASGQYSNQPQHFGDGTRLSIL.